The clone carrying this TCR beta chain was recorded a few times. What it recognizes is unknown. TCR beta CDR3 region amplification was performed from RNA transcripts. Researchers ran a first-round RT-PCR on the TCR CDR3 using the HTBI primer set. A single record per CDR3 protein comes from TCRdb applying MiXCR to the multiplex PCR reads. The table has roughly 200,000 distinct CDR3 sequences, around 19% seen once. This record belongs to a study of T cells in Graves' hyperthyroidism and ophthalmopathy. Points from the study as a whole: The majority of expanded thyroid clonotypes above 0.001 also appeared in blood.

CDR1 is MGHRA and CDR2 is YSYEKL in the germline V gene. V was shortened by 0 bases and J by 5 bases, with 13 bases between the two germline ends. This CDR3 contains 16 residues. Sequencing was done on a sample of blood. This TCR was recovered from a man aged 35-49 years with Graves' hyperthyroidism. This chain connects TRBV4-1 to TRBJ1-4; D is unclear. The CDR3 region has the DNA TGCGCCAGCAGCCAAGATCGGTCGCACCCCAATGAAAAACTGTTTTTT. As protein: CASSQDRSHPNEKLFF.